The T cell receptor beta chain described here comes from a study of blood T cell repertoires in COVID-19. Across the study: Sources were T cells, B-cell-depleted T cells, or PBMCs; the material itself was cDNA or gDNA.

The study recruited people aged about 18 to 89 years across approximately 23 US areas. Symptom resolution, clearance, or two negative PCRs marked donors in Cohort 3 as recovered. Authors' data handling: The authors estimated nucleated cell counts from reference gene primer amplification. Clones were read by immunoSEQ multiplex PCR, and TCRdb kept only the in-frame ones, dropping some. V and J calls and clone size come straight from that table; D and trimming were deduced from the DNA. The sample holds 300,000 to 450,000 clones; 88% are singletons and the top ten take more than 1%. This CDR3 region has 15 residues. V was clipped by 1 base and J by 0 bases, with 10 bases between them. CDR1 is LNHDA and CDR2 is SQIVND in the germline V gene (reference sequence).

The sample taken for sequencing was PBMCs or T cells enriched from blood (not recorded which). The genes are TRBV19 and TRBJ2-7, with D tentatively TRBD1 (5 bases). The sequence was collected from a woman under 30 who had recovered from COVID-19. The CDR3 DNA is TGTGCCAGTAGTATAGCGGGTGACAGCTCCTACGAGCAGTACTTC. Amino acids: CASSIAGDSSYEQYF.